The sequence of this T cell receptor (beta chain) was determined in a study of blood T cell repertoires in COVID-19. Sequencing used immunoSEQ multiplex PCR; TCRdb keeps in-frame clones, though not all of them. The table has about 98,000 clones, 75% to 85% seen once. The sample was peripheral blood. This receptor was taken from a man in his 60s with acute or convalescent COVID-19.

The CDR3 reads CASSLAPGLAFF. DNA for the CDR3: TGTGCCAGCAGCTTAGCCCCGGGTTTGGCTTTCTTT. The chain is built from TRBV11-3 and TRBJ1-1; D gene ambiguous. V was shortened by 1 base and J by 11 bases, with 11 bases between the two germline ends. The CDR3 covers 12 residues. Germline loops: CDR1 SGHNT, CDR2 YENEEA.